The 19 T cell receptor beta chains presented below share a single source sample, sequenced in a study of shared clonotypes between healthy human individuals. Some clones are missing from TCRdb's copy, which holds only in-frame ones; the method was immunoSEQ multiplex PCR. The data show over a million clones, roughly 96% seen once. Material: naive CD4+ T cells sorted from blood. Subset meaning: CD45RA+ positively selected. The source is a man aged 25 to 45 in good health.

The chain uses TRBV27 and TRBJ2-1; TRBD1 matches at 10 bases. The V gene's germline CDR1 is MNHEY and CDR2 SMNVEV (reference sequence). The CDR3 covers 15 residues. The V segment lost 7 bases and the J segment 8 bases; nucleotides outside the gene matches: 11. The DNA of the CDR3 is TGTGCCAGCACCACTCGGACAGGGGGAATTGATGAGCAGTTCTTC. Residues: CASTTRTGGIDEQFF.

This clone was seen only a few times. The chain couples TRBV19 to TRBJ2-2; D not certain. The CDR3 loop spans 15 amino acids. Germline values: CDR1 LNHDA, CDR2 SQIVND (reference sequence). The V end was cut by 0 bases, the J end by 6 bases, with 11 bases between. CDR3 in amino acids: CASSIDQKAAGELFF. The CDR3 nucleotides read TGTGCCAGTAGTATAGATCAGAAGGCAGCCGGGGAGCTGTTTTTT.

V gene TRBV25-1 combines with J gene TRBJ1-4; TRBD1 is a possible D gene (6 bases). Germline CDR1 is MGHDK and CDR2 is SYGVNS. The length of the CDR3 is 13 residues. V was cut by 5 bases and J by 7 bases, with 11 bases left in between. For the CDR3, the DNA is TGTGCCAGCAGTCAGGGGTTAGTTGAAAAACTGTTTTTT. Translated, it gives CASSQGLVEKLFF.

The V and J genes are TRBV7-9 and TRBJ2-1, with TRBD1 matching over 9 bases. Germline trimming cut 1 base from V and 5 bases from J; bases unmatched to any gene: 3. Germline V gene data show CDR1 as SEHNR and CDR2 as FQNEAQ (reference sequence). The CDR3 runs to 15 residues. CDR3 sequence (DNA): TGTGCCAGCAGCTTAGACGGGACAGGGCACAATGAGCAGTTCTTC. The encoded protein is CASSLDGTGHNEQFF. Looking up the rest from reference TRBV7-9 and TRBJ2-1 gives the full variable domain: DTGVSQNPRHKITKRGQNVTFRCDPISEHNRLYWYRQTLGQGPEFLTYFQNEAQLEKSRLLSDRFSAERPKGSFSTLEIQRTEQGDSAMYLCASSLDGTGHNEQFFGPGTRLTVL.

V gene TRBV5-8 combines with J gene TRBJ2-7, with D uncertain. Germline CDR1 reads SGHTS; CDR2 reads YDEGEE. With 6 bases removed from V and 0 bases from J, the gap between germline ends came to 10 bases. The CDR3 extends over 13 amino acids. This chain's CDR3 is CASTVLRSYEQYF. The CDR3 region has the DNA TGTGCCAGCACCGTCCTTCGCTCCTACGAGCAGTACTTC.

The chain recombines TRBV18 with TRBJ2-5, with 7 positions matching TRBD2. Germline CDR1 KGHSH, CDR2 LQKENI. Trimming cost V 2 bases and J 2 bases; bases outside gene matches: 11. The length of the CDR3 is 17 residues. CDR3 sequence (DNA): TGTGCCAGCTCACCAATGGGGGGGTCCGGAAAACAAGAGACCCAGTACTTC. Translated: CASSPMGGSGKQETQYF.

Only one count was recorded for this clone. V and J are TRBV2 and TRBJ2-1, with D unresolved. With 1 base removed from V and 9 bases from J, the gap between germline ends came to 10 bases. Germline loops: CDR1 SNHLY, CDR2 FYNNEI. The CDR3 is made up of 13 amino acids. The CDR3 nucleotides are TGTGCCAGCAGTGAAGAGTTAGCATCTGAGCAGTTCTTC. Protein product: CASSEELASEQFF.

This clone was observed a handful of times. CDR3 bases: TGTGCCAGCAGTACAGGGCCCACTGAAGCTTTCTTT. Its protein product is CASSTGPTEAFF. The V gene is TRBV28, the J gene TRBJ1-1, with D perhaps TRBD1 (6 bases). The CDR3 spans 12 residues. V was trimmed by 5 bases and J by 4 bases, leaving 8 bases between them. The germline V gene has CDR1 MDHEN and CDR2 SYDVKM.

Comment on this clone: Other DNA variants within this sample encode the same CDR3. V and J are TRBV9 and TRBJ2-1, with 9 bases identical to TRBD2. V dropped 2 bases and J dropped 5; count of bases not matched to a gene: 2. The CDR3 has 14 residues. Germline CDR1 SGDLS, CDR2 YYNGEE. This CDR3 reads CASSVASGNNEQFF. The CDR3 nucleotides are TGTGCCAGCAGCGTCGCTAGCGGGAACAATGAGCAGTTCTTC. Together with reference TRBV9 and TRBJ2-1, the CDR3 gives the full variable domain: DSGVTQTPKHLITATGQRVTLRCSPRSGDLSVYWYQQSLDQGLQFLIQYYNGEERAKGNILERFSAQQFPDLHSELNLSSLELGDSALYFCASSVASGNNEQFFGPGTRLTVL.

The chain combines TRBV28 with TRBJ1-1; no clear D. The CDR3 length is 14 residues. In germline, CDR1 is MDHEN, CDR2 SYDVKM. Trimming left V 5 bases short and J 6 bases short, with 16 bases between. The CDR3 DNA reads as TGTGCCAGCAGTCCGTGGCATGCCGGGGCTGAAGCTTTCTTT. As protein: CASSPWHAGAEAFF.

The V and J genes are TRBV27 and TRBJ2-7; the match to TRBD1 covers 11 bases. Germline V CDR1 and CDR2: MNHEY, SMNVEV (reference sequence). This CDR3 spans 13 amino acids. Unmatched junction bases numbered 2, after V lost 6 bases and J lost 4 bases. CDR3 region: CASRGQGVYEQYF. The CDR3 region has the DNA TGTGCCAGCAGGGGACAGGGGGTGTACGAGCAGTACTTC.

V usage is TRBV7-2 and J usage is TRBJ2-4, with 12 positions matching TRBD1. The CDR3 totals 17 residues. V dropped 1 base and J dropped 15; count of bases not matched to a gene: 16. Germline-derived CDR1 and CDR2 are SGHTA and FQGNSA. CDR3 DNA: TGTGCCAGCAGCTTAGGAGTAGGGCGGGACAGGGGGCCCTACGGGTACTTC. Amino acids: CASSLGVGRDRGPYGYF.

The chain combines TRBV4-3 with TRBJ1-4, with D possibly being TRBD1 (5 bases). The V end was cut by 0 bases, the J end by 8 bases, with 16 bases between. This CDR3 is 16 amino acids long. Looked up from germline, CDR1 is LGHNA and CDR2 is YSLEER. CDR3 nucleotide sequence: TGCGCCAGCAGCCAAGATCTTCCCGGGGACGGGGAAAAACTGTTTTTT. It codes for CASSQDLPGDGEKLFF.

The chain links TRBV27 to TRBJ2-3; no clear D. The germline V gene encodes CDR1 MNHEY and CDR2 SMNVEV (reference sequence). CDR3 length equals 15 residues. V was trimmed by 3 bases and J by 1 base, leaving 11 bases between them. The CDR3 DNA follows: TGTGCCAGCAGTTTTTTGTCCCAGCGCACAGATACGCAGTATTTT. It specifies CASSFLSQRTDTQYF.

Turning to this clone: Other DNA variants within this sample encode the same CDR3. The rearrangement links TRBV5-1 to TRBJ2-7; 8 nucleotides match TRBD2. The ends lost 0 bases at V and 6 bases at J; junction bases unmatched: 2. The CDR3 extends over 13 amino acids. Germline V gives CDR1 SGHRS, CDR2 YFSETQ. The CDR3 DNA follows: TGCGCCAGCAGCTTGGGGCTAGCGGGCGAGCAGTACTTC. Its protein product is CASSLGLAGEQYF.

The chain carries TRBV4-1 and TRBJ2-7, with 8 nucleotides matching TRBD2. Germline lookup yields CDR1 MGHRA and CDR2 YSYEKL. The CDR3 covers 14 residues. V shed 2 bases and J 3 bases; nucleotides not matched to a gene: 3. The CDR3 here is CASSQLSGNYEQYF. The DNA of the CDR3 is TGCGCCAGCAGCCAACTTAGCGGGAACTACGAGCAGTACTTC.

V and J are TRBV5-1 and TRBJ2-1, with D possibly being TRBD1 or TRBD2 (6 bases each). The CDR3 spans 15 residues. Trimming took 2 bases from V and 3 from J, leaving 12 bases between them. Germline V lookup: CDR1 SGHRS, CDR2 YFSETQ. The CDR3 loop reads CASSFTGTLYNEQFF. As DNA, the CDR3 is TGCGCCAGCAGCTTTACAGGGACTCTCTACAATGAGCAGTTCTTC.

This chain links TRBV19 with TRBJ2-3; 7 bases are shared with TRBD2. The V and J ends lost 5 bases and 10 bases, in that order; junction bases with no gene match: 3. The CDR3 is 11 amino acids. Per germline, CDR1 LNHDA and CDR2 SQIVND (reference sequence). The CDR3, as DNA: TGTGCCAGTAGTCGTCGGGAGGCGCAGTATTTT. This encodes CASSRREAQYF.

This chain connects TRBV15 to TRBJ2-1; D gene uncertain. The V gene's germline CDR1 is LNHNV and CDR2 YYDKDF (reference sequence). V gave up 0 bases and J gave up 4 bases, with 10 bases separating them. The length of the CDR3 is 15 residues. CDR3 sequence reads: CATSRDEYRYNEQFF. CDR3 DNA: TGTGCCACCAGCAGAGATGAGTACCGATACAATGAGCAGTTCTTC.